The next 27 T cell receptor beta chains were all read from a single sample in a study of T cell changes during pregnancy in multiple sclerosis. The protocol was immunoSEQ multiplex PCR, while the TCRdb copy is restricted to in-frame clones and leaves out a portion. The table includes more than 65,000 clones, 75% to 90% detected once. Sample: peripheral blood, taken after pregnancy. These receptors were collected from a female donor in good health, enrolled as a control in a pregnancy study.

CDR3 coding DNA: TGTGCCAGCAGCTTACGGACAGGGGACCCTGAAGCTTTCTTT. It translates to CASSLRTGDPEAFF. The chain couples TRBV7-2 to TRBJ1-1; 9 nucleotides align to TRBD1. Germline CDR1 and CDR2: SGHTA and FQGNSA. The junction had 4 bases not matched to a gene; V was cut back by 2 bases and J by 6 bases. The CDR3 has 14 amino acids.

The DNA for the CDR3 is TGTGCCAGTAGAAATCAGGGGAACTATGGCTACACCTTC. Its protein product is CASRNQGNYGYTF. V usage is TRBV19 and J usage is TRBJ1-2; D is perhaps TRBD1 (6 bases). V was pared by 6 bases and J by 2 bases, with 10 bases between. The CDR3 covers 13 residues. Germline loops: CDR1 LNHDA, CDR2 SQIVND (reference sequence).

V gene TRBV30 combines with J gene TRBJ2-3; D is undetermined. The ends were cut back, 2 bases at V and 0 bases at J, with 9 bases in the middle. The CDR3 sequence is 14 residues long. Germline CDR1 GTSNPN, CDR2 SVGIG (reference sequence). CDR3 nucleotides: TGTGCCTGGAGTCGCGTCCTTAGCACAGATACGCAGTATTTT. Encoded protein: CAWSRVLSTDTQYF.

V gene TRBV19 combines with J gene TRBJ2-2; tentatively, D is TRBD2 (6 bases). The germline V gene has CDR1 LNHDA and CDR2 SQIVND (reference sequence). Trimming left V 0 bases short and J 0 bases short, with 8 bases between. The CDR3 sequence is 16 residues long. CDR3 in DNA: TGTGCCAGTAGTATAGATGGAGGGTCGAACACCGGGGAGCTGTTTTTT. Translated: CASSIDGGSNTGELFF.

The V gene is TRBV19, the J gene TRBJ2-5, with 7 bases that match TRBD2. This CDR3 has 14 residues. CDR1 and CDR2 from the germline V gene are LNHDA and SQIVND (reference sequence). Trimming at V came to 1 base and at J to 6 bases, leaving 5 bases not matched to a gene. CDR3 region: CASSIGGGGKTQYF. The CDR3 nucleotides are TGTGCCAGTAGTATAGGGGGGGGAGGAAAGACCCAGTACTTC.

CDR3 nucleotides: TGTGCCAGCAGCTTGAGGAGGGACCCCTACGAGCAGTACTTC. This sequence encodes CASSLRRDPYEQYF. The chain recombines TRBV7-2 with TRBJ2-7; maybe TRBD2 (6 bases). Germline V gene sequence: CDR1 SGHTA, CDR2 FQGNSA. Trimming shortened V by 3 bases and J by 2 bases, and 11 bases separated the two germline ends. This CDR3 comprises 14 residues.

The chain recombines TRBV10-1 with TRBJ1-2; D not certain. Trimming cost V 0 bases and J 8 bases, with 10 bases left between them. This CDR3 has 13 amino acids. Germline-derived CDR1 and CDR2 are WNHNN and SYGVQD (reference sequence). CDR3 nucleotide sequence: TGCGCCAGCAGTGAGTCTCTTAACGCGGGCTACACCTTC. It translates to CASSESLNAGYTF.

The genes are TRBV7-9 and TRBJ2-3, with 9 bases matching TRBD2. The CDR3 has 16 residues. The germline V gene encodes CDR1 SEHNR and CDR2 FQNEAQ (reference sequence). J gave up 3 bases and V 5 bases, and 9 bases lay outside the gene matches. The CDR3: CASSPLTSGPTDTQYF. The DNA for the CDR3 is TGTGCCAGCAGCCCTCTGACTAGCGGACCAACAGATACGCAGTATTTT.

The chain employs TRBV5-4 and TRBJ2-2; 14 bases are shared with TRBD2. This CDR3 has 16 residues. Germline CDR1 reads SGHNT; CDR2 reads YYREEE (reference sequence). Trimming took 4 bases from V and 6 from J; bases not matched to a gene: 5. The CDR3, as DNA: TGTGCCAGCAGCCAGGGACTAGCGGGGGTGGCCGGGGAGCTGTTTTTT. Translated, it gives CASSQGLAGVAGELFF. Variable domain in full (rest from reference TRBV5-4 and TRBJ2-2): ETGVTQSPTHLIKTRGQQVTLRCSSQSGHNTVSWYQQALGQGPQFIFQYYREEENGRGNFPPRFSGLQFPNYSSELNVNALELDDSALYLCASSQGLAGVAGELFFGEGSRLTVL.

This chain joins TRBV5-1 and TRBJ2-3, with a possible D match to TRBD2 (6 bases). CDR1 is SGHRS and CDR2 is YFSETQ in the germline V gene. Trimming shortened V by 4 bases and J by 4 bases, and 16 bases separated the two germline ends. The CDR3 runs to 15 residues. In nucleotides, the CDR3 is TGCGCCAGCAGCATGAGAGGGACTGCATCAGATACGCAGTATTTT. Translation gives CASSMRGTASDTQYF.

In this sample, this clone turned up a few times. The rearrangement links TRBV12-2 to TRBJ1-1. TRBV12-2 corresponds to a pseudogene. This CDR3 contains 14 residues. CDR3 DNA: TGTGCAAGTCGCTTAACGGGGTCGGACACTGAAGCTTTCTTT. Its translation: CASRLTGSDTEAFF.

The chain couples TRBV6-5 to TRBJ2-7; D gene ambiguous. The V end lost 2 bases, the J end lost 7 bases, and 12 bases lay between the germline ends. This CDR3 contains 13 residues. CDR1 and CDR2 (germline): MNHEY, SVGAGI. The CDR3 DNA is TGTGCCAGCAGTTACCTAGGCACCGGGGAGCAGTACTTC. Its protein product is CASSYLGTGEQYF.

The genes are TRBV9 and TRBJ1-2; 7 bases agree with TRBD1. The CDR3 runs 15 residues. Per the germline V gene, CDR1 is SGDLS and CDR2 is YYNGEE. With 3 bases clipped from V and 5 bases from J, the junction kept 10 bases outside the gene matches. CDR3 region: CASSGTGTERYGYTF. The CDR3 coding sequence is TGTGCCAGCAGCGGAACCGGGACAGAGAGATATGGCTACACCTTC.

The rearrangement joins TRBV9 to TRBJ1-4; 7 nucleotides agree with TRBD1. The ends lost 3 bases at V and 8 bases at J; junction bases unmatched: 7. The CDR3 loop spans 14 amino acids. Germline-derived CDR1 and CDR2 are SGDLS and YYNGEE. CDR3 in amino acids: CASSARQGSEKLFF. CDR3 DNA: TGTGCCAGCAGCGCCAGACAGGGAAGCGAAAAACTGTTTTTT.

The chain recombines TRBV5-1 with TRBJ2-2; D unclear. The CDR3 contains 16 residues. CDR1 is SGHRS and CDR2 is YFSETQ in the germline V gene. V was clipped by 2 bases and J by 0 bases, with 11 bases between them. CDR3 DNA: TGCGCCAGCAGCTTAAACCAGCGCTCGAACACCGGGGAGCTGTTTTTT. Amino acids: CASSLNQRSNTGELFF.

The chain has TRBV30 and TRBJ1-2; 9 nucleotides line up with TRBD1. The CDR3 consists of 14 residues. Per the germline V gene, CDR1 is GTSNPN and CDR2 is SVGIG (reference sequence). V was pared by 1 base and J by 8 bases, with 8 bases of the junction left unmatched. CDR3 sequence (DNA): TGTGCCTGGAGTGGAGCACAGGGGGCTGAGGGCTACACCTTC. Its protein is CAWSGAQGAEGYTF.

V gene TRBV9 combines with J gene TRBJ2-1, with 9 bases lining up with TRBD2. The CDR3 consists of 16 residues. The germline V gene encodes CDR1 SGDLS and CDR2 YYNGEE. V lost 0 bases to trimming and J lost 8 bases; unmatched junction nucleotides: 9. DNA of the CDR3: TGTGCCAGCAGCGTAGTTGGGCGGGGGGGCCACCATGAGCAGTTCTTC. It specifies CASSVVGRGGHHEQFF.

The V gene is TRBV30, the J gene TRBJ2-7; D not certain. V was cut by 0 bases and J by 3 bases, with 9 bases left in between. The length of the CDR3 is 13 residues. From germline, CDR1 is GTSNPN and CDR2 SVGIG (reference sequence). The CDR3 reads CAWSVSNYYEQYF. Here the CDR3 DNA reads TGTGCCTGGAGTGTAAGTAACTACTACGAGCAGTACTTC.

The V and J genes are TRBV9 and TRBJ2-1; 14 bases are shared with TRBD2. CDR1 is SGDLS and CDR2 is YYNGEE in the germline V gene. V gave up 6 bases and J gave up 6 bases; unmatched junction bases: 8. This CDR3 contains 16 residues. The CDR3 DNA reads as TGTGCCAGCAACGGTGGGGGACTAGCGGGAGCCAATGAGCAGTTCTTC. Translation: CASNGGGLAGANEQFF. Drawing the rest from reference TRBV9 and TRBJ2-1, the complete variable domain is DSGVTQTPKHLITATGQRVTLRCSPRSGDLSVYWYQQSLDQGLQFLIQYYNGEERAKGNILERFSAQQFPDLHSELNLSSLELGDSALYFCASNGGGLAGANEQFFGPGTRLTVL.

The CDR3 protein is CASSSRGTGAYEQYF. DNA of the CDR3: TGTGCCAGCAGCTCAAGGGGGACAGGGGCTTACGAGCAGTACTTC. The chain employs TRBV11-3 and TRBJ2-7; 10 bases are a match to TRBD1. After removal of 4 bases from V and 4 bases from J, the junction contained 7 bases not matched to a gene. Germline lookup yields CDR1 SGHNT and CDR2 YENEEA. The CDR3 has 15 amino acids.

The genes are TRBV7-6 and TRBJ2-1; TRBD1 might be the D (6 bases). The germline V and J ends were trimmed by 5 bases and 9 bases, with 14 bases remaining between them. The germline V gene has CDR1 SGHVS and CDR2 FNYEAQ. This CDR3 has 13 amino acids. This CDR3 reads CASSKLDSPEQFF. Here the CDR3 DNA reads TGTGCCAGCAGCAAACTGGACAGCCCTGAGCAGTTCTTC.

The chain combines TRBV19 with TRBJ1-4; the match to TRBD1 covers 9 bases. The germline CDR1 and CDR2 sequences are LNHDA and SQIVND (reference sequence). The CDR3 runs to 15 residues. V was pared by 7 bases and J by 7 bases, with 10 bases of the junction left unmatched. CDR3 DNA: TGTGCCAGTATCCCCACAGGGGGCGCGTTTGAAAAACTGTTTTTT. It translates to CASIPTGGAFEKLFF.

This chain uses TRBV7-8 with TRBJ2-2; unclear D gene. CDR1 is SGHVS, CDR2 FQNEAQ, per germline. Trimming removed 1 base from V and 7 bases from J, with 13 bases in between. CDR3 length: 15 amino acids. This CDR3 is CASSLVAGIGGELFF. The CDR3 DNA reads TGTGCCAGCAGCTTAGTGGCAGGAATAGGCGGGGAGCTGTTTTTT.

The table lists this clone with a few counts. The rearrangement uses TRBV4-1 and TRBJ1-1, with 7 bases fitting TRBD1. V trimming: 4 bases; J trimming: 1 base; junction bases outside the gene matches: 9. The CDR3 covers 16 residues. Germline CDR1 MGHRA, CDR2 YSYEKL. Here the CDR3 reads CASSPSPGTANTEAFF. In DNA form, the CDR3 reads TGCGCCAGCAGCCCATCCCCCGGGACAGCGAACACTGAAGCTTTCTTT.

The V and J genes are TRBV7-2 and TRBJ2-1; 13 bases match TRBD2. The germline V gene encodes CDR1 SGHTA and CDR2 FQGNSA. The V and J ends lost 5 bases and 13 bases, in that order; junction bases with no gene match: 11. The CDR3 runs to 15 residues. CDR3 coding DNA: TGTGCCAGCAGCCCGACTGGACTAGCGGGGGATTCTCAGTTCTTC. This sequence encodes CASSPTGLAGDSQFF.

This clone was detected a few times. The genes are TRBV5-8 and TRBJ2-2; D is possibly TRBD1 (5 bases). The CDR3 sequence is 15 residues long. Germline V gene lookup returns CDR1 SGHTS and CDR2 YDEGEE. Trimming stripped 0 bases from V and 5 bases from J, with 11 bases between. In DNA form, the CDR3 reads TGTGCCAGCAGCTTGGATCCTCAGGGAACCGGGGAGCTGTTTTTT. This gives the protein CASSLDPQGTGELFF. Full variable domain (rest looked up from reference TRBV5-8 and TRBJ2-2): EAGVTQSPTHLIKTRGQQATLRCSPISGHTSVYWYQQALGLGLQFLLWYDEGEERNRGNFPPRFSGRQFPNYSSELNVNALELEDSALYLCASSLDPQGTGELFFGEGSRLTVL.

The chain couples TRBV5-8 to TRBJ2-3; 14 bases fit TRBD2. Germline V gives CDR1 SGHTS, CDR2 YDEGEE. V shed 0 bases and J 6 bases; nucleotides not matched to a gene: 9. The CDR3 sequence is 18 residues long. CDR3 residues: CASSLAGGLAGAGDTQYF. CDR3 coding DNA: TGTGCCAGCAGCTTGGCCGGGGGACTAGCGGGAGCAGGGGATACGCAGTATTTT.